Below are 25 T cell receptor beta chains sequenced from a single sample in a study of shared clonotypes between healthy human individuals. Method: immunoSEQ multiplex PCR; TCRdb's copy keeps in-frame clones and lacks some. The data show roughly 680,000 clones, roughly 72% seen once. Sequences were obtained from memory CD4+ T cells sorted from blood. Subset here: CD45RA-negative fraction. The receptors here all came from a woman aged 25-40 years in good health.

This clone has more than one count but fewer than ten. CDR3 DNA: TGTGCCAGCAAGTCCGGGACAGGGGGTAATCAGCCCCAGCATTTT. This encodes CASKSGTGGNQPQHF. The chain joins TRBV2 to TRBJ1-5, with 11 bases fitting TRBD1. The CDR3 loop spans 15 amino acids. V shed 7 bases and J 4 bases; nucleotides not matched to a gene: 6. Germline V gene lookup returns CDR1 SNHLY and CDR2 FYNNEI.

This CDR3 reads CAWRSSNSGNTIYF. The DNA of the CDR3 is TGTGCCTGGAGATCGTCGAACTCTGGAAACACCATATATTTT. The gene calls are TRBV30 and TRBJ1-3; D is undetermined. The length of the CDR3 is 14 residues. Trimming stripped 3 bases from V and 0 bases from J, with 9 bases between. Germline CDR1 is GTSNPN and CDR2 is SVGIG (reference sequence).

This clone appeared many times. This rearrangement joins TRBV6-6 to TRBJ2-5, with TRBD2 identical over 7 bases. Unmatched junction bases numbered 4, after V lost 0 bases and J lost 3 bases. The germline V gene has CDR1 MNHNY and CDR2 SVGAGI (reference sequence). This CDR3 contains 15 residues. The chain's CDR3 is CASSYSNLAEETQYF. CDR3 coding DNA: TGTGCCAGCAGTTACTCGAACCTAGCGGAAGAGACCCAGTACTTC.

A word on this clone: The sample carries other DNA sequences with the same CDR3. V and J are TRBV6-5 and TRBJ2-3; D uncertain. V was shortened by 2 bases and J by 0 bases, with 6 bases between the two germline ends. Germline assignment: CDR1 MNHEY and CDR2 SVGAGI. This CDR3 is 14 amino acids long. CDR3 nucleotide sequence: TGTGCCAGCAGTTACGTGGCTAGCACAGATACGCAGTATTTT. Protein: CASSYVASTDTQYF.

This sequence joins TRBV10-1 and TRBJ2-7; D ambiguous. Trimming removed 6 bases from V and 3 bases from J, with 18 bases in between. There are 15 residues in the CDR3. Germline CDR1 reads WNHNN; CDR2 reads SYGVQD (reference sequence). The CDR3 DNA sequence: TGCGCCAGCAGCGCCGGACCCGCGGCGTTCTACGAGCAGTACTTC. It is translated as CASSAGPAAFYEQYF.

This clone was picked up a small number of times. CDR3 region: CASTRGTGSGANVLTF. The CDR3 bases are TGCGCCAGCACCAGGGGGACAGGCTCTGGGGCCAACGTCCTGACTTTC. This rearrangement joins TRBV5-1 to TRBJ2-6, with TRBD1 identical over 8 bases. In germline, CDR1 is SGHRS, CDR2 YFSETQ. The CDR3 extends over 16 amino acids. V lost 6 bases to trimming and J lost 0 bases; unmatched junction nucleotides: 5.

The chain carries TRBV5-1 and TRBJ2-7; D is perhaps TRBD2 (9 bases). V lost 4 bases to trimming and J lost 5 bases, with 19 bases between them. This CDR3 is 15 amino acids long. CDR1 is SGHRS and CDR2 is YFSETQ in the germline V gene. CDR3 loop: CASSAGGTGLHEQYF. In nucleotides, the CDR3 is TGCGCCAGCAGCGCGGGAGGGACAGGTCTCCACGAGCAGTACTTC.

The CDR3 region has the DNA TGTGCCATCAGTGAGTCCGGGACAGGGGGAACCTACGAGCAGTACTTC. It encodes CAISESGTGGTYEQYF. The V gene is TRBV10-3, the J gene TRBJ2-7; 11 nucleotides match TRBD1. Germline CDR1 is ENHRY and CDR2 is SYGVKD. The CDR3 runs 16 residues. V gave up 0 bases and J gave up 2 bases; unmatched junction bases: 3.

The chain couples TRBV7-8 to TRBJ1-5, with D possibly TRBD1 on 6 matching bases. CDR1 and CDR2 (germline): SGHVS, FQNEAQ. This CDR3 spans 14 amino acids. Trimming pared 0 bases from V and 8 bases from J, leaving 11 bases between. The CDR3 loop reads CASSLAQGYKPQHF. In nucleotides, the CDR3 is TGTGCCAGCAGCTTAGCGCAGGGGTACAAGCCCCAGCATTTT.

This clone is a singleton in its sample. The same CDR3 is also encoded by other DNA sequences in this sample. The CDR3 spells CASSPRLASSYEQYF. CDR3 nucleotides: TGTGCCAGCAGTCCTAGACTAGCTTCCTCGTACGAGCAGTACTTC. The chain combines TRBV28 with TRBJ2-7, with 7 bases identical to TRBD2. Trimming cost V 5 bases and J 4 bases; bases outside gene matches: 11. Germline lookup yields CDR1 MDHEN and CDR2 SYDVKM. This CDR3 contains 15 residues.

The chain links TRBV15 to TRBJ2-3; D unresolved. Germline V gives CDR1 LNHNV, CDR2 YYDKDF (reference sequence). V was clipped by 5 bases and J by 4 bases, with 10 bases between them. The CDR3 contains 13 residues. The CDR3 DNA reads TGTGCCACCAGCGAACAGCACGCAGATACGCAGTATTTT. Protein product: CATSEQHADTQYF.

This chain uses TRBV4-1 with TRBJ2-7, with TRBD2 matching over 7 bases. CDR1 MGHRA and CDR2 YSYEKL come from the germline V gene. The J segment lost 4 bases and the V segment lost 3 bases, leaving 18 bases of the junction unmatched. This CDR3 has 18 residues. The CDR3 spells CASSQGGGPSSSLYEQYF. The CDR3 DNA is TGCGCCAGCAGCCAGGGGGGGGGTCCTAGCAGCTCTTTGTACGAGCAGTACTTC.

As to this clone: In the same sample, other DNA sequences code for this CDR3. The genes are TRBV28 and TRBJ1-1; D remains ambiguous. Per germline, CDR1 MDHEN and CDR2 SYDVKM. Deletions cut 3 bases from V and 1 base from J, with 9 bases between. The CDR3 runs to 14 residues. The CDR3 spells CASSFSGRNTEAFF. Written as DNA, the CDR3 is TGTGCCAGCAGTTTCTCTGGCAGGAACACTGAAGCTTTCTTT.

The chain employs TRBV7-9 and TRBJ2-5, with 12 bases that match TRBD2. Trimming took 3 bases from V and 5 from J; bases not matched to a gene: 4. Germline lookup yields CDR1 SEHNR and CDR2 FQNEAQ (reference sequence). This CDR3 is 15 amino acids long. The CDR3 spells CASSFTGTSGETQYF. The CDR3 nucleotides are TGTGCCAGCAGCTTCACCGGGACTAGCGGGGAGACCCAGTACTTC.

This clone was observed at least ten times. The gene calls are TRBV5-1 and TRBJ2-5; either TRBD1 or TRBD2 may supply D (6 bases each). Trimming took 4 bases from V and 5 from J, leaving 21 bases between them. Germline V gene data show CDR1 as SGHRS and CDR2 as YFSETQ. The CDR3 loop spans 16 amino acids. CDR3: CASSQHPGEVMETQYF. The CDR3 DNA sequence: TGCGCCAGCAGCCAGCACCCAGGGGAGGTGATGGAGACCCAGTACTTC.

V gene TRBV11-2 combines with J gene TRBJ2-7; 14 nucleotides line up with TRBD2. The germline gives CDR1 SGHAT, CDR2 FQNNGV. This CDR3 comprises 15 residues. V trimming: 1 base; J trimming: 6 bases; junction bases outside the gene matches: 2. This CDR3 reads CASSLGLAGGGEQYF. In DNA, the CDR3 is TGTGCCAGCAGCTTAGGACTAGCGGGAGGGGGCGAGCAGTACTTC.

The genes are TRBV4-1 and TRBJ2-3, with 9 bases lining up with TRBD2. V dropped 2 bases and J dropped 6; count of bases not matched to a gene: 6. The CDR3 contains 15 residues. Germline V gives CDR1 MGHRA, CDR2 YSYEKL. The DNA of the CDR3 is TGCGCCAGCAGCCAATCGCCTAGCGGGAAGGATACGCAGTATTTT. Translated, it gives CASSQSPSGKDTQYF.

The CDR3 is CASSLYGRGRHEQFF. CDR3 sequence (DNA): TGTGCCAGCAGTTTATATGGGAGGGGCAGGCATGAGCAGTTCTTC. The chain links TRBV28 to TRBJ2-1, with 7 bases that match TRBD2. J was trimmed by 8 bases and V by 1 base; bases with no gene match: 8. In germline, CDR1 is MDHEN, CDR2 SYDVKM. The CDR3 runs 15 residues.

The gene calls are TRBV19 and TRBJ1-5, with a weak D call TRBD1 (6 bases). Trimming removed 3 bases from V and 4 bases from J, with 10 bases in between. In germline, CDR1 is LNHDA, CDR2 SQIVND (reference sequence). The CDR3 length is 14 residues. The CDR3 reads CASSIKGGNQPQHF. The CDR3, as DNA: TGTGCCAGTAGTATCAAGGGGGGTAATCAGCCCCAGCATTTT. The complete variable domain, with remaining parts taken from reference TRBV19 and TRBJ1-5, reads DGGITQSPKYLFRKEGQNVTLSCEQNLNHDAMYWYRQDPGQGLRLIYYSQIVNDFQKGDIAEGYSVSREKKESFPLTVTSAQKNPTAFYLCASSIKGGNQPQHFGDGTRLSIL.

This clone came up a few times. The rearrangement joins TRBV2 to TRBJ2-7; D ambiguous. Germline-derived CDR1 and CDR2 are SNHLY and FYNNEI. V gave up 2 bases and J gave up 9 bases, with 20 bases separating them. The CDR3 contains 15 residues. The CDR3 nucleotides read TGTGCCAGCAGTGAACAGTACCTTCTGGTGGGGTGGCAGTACTTC. Protein sequence: CASSEQYLLVGWQYF.

J is TRBJ1-3 and V is TRBV5-1; 7 bases are a match to TRBD1. Germline V gene sequence: CDR1 SGHRS, CDR2 YFSETQ. V shed 3 bases and J 0 bases; nucleotides not matched to a gene: 9. The CDR3 has 17 residues. CDR3 DNA: TGCGCCAGCAGCTCCAGGTACAGGGGACTCTCTGGAAACACCATATATTTT. It codes for CASSSRYRGLSGNTIYF.

The chain links TRBV19 to TRBJ2-3; no definite D call. V was clipped by 5 bases and J by 6 bases, with 12 bases between them. The CDR3 runs 13 residues. CDR1 is LNHDA, CDR2 SQIVND, per germline (reference sequence). In DNA, the CDR3 is TGTGCCAGTAGTTCCAGACCCGTTGATACGCAGTATTTT. Translating gives CASSSRPVDTQYF.

There are a few counts of this clone. V usage is TRBV10-2 and J usage is TRBJ1-1; perhaps TRBD1 as D (5 bases). This CDR3 is 13 amino acids long. Germline loops: CDR1 WSHSY, CDR2 SAAADI. V was trimmed by 5 bases and J by 1 base, leaving 8 bases between them. CDR3 sequence reads: CASSRGGNTEAFF. CDR3 sequence (DNA): TGCGCCAGCAGTCGGGGGGGGAACACTGAAGCTTTCTTT.

This chain links TRBV27 with TRBJ2-7; D not certain. The CDR3 is made up of 14 amino acids. Trimming stripped 6 bases from V and 2 bases from J, with 14 bases between. Looked up from germline, CDR1 is MNHEY and CDR2 is SMNVEV (reference sequence). CDR3 nucleotide sequence: TGTGCCAGCAGCAGACTTGATCGGCCCTACGAGCAGTACTTC. Its protein product is CASSRLDRPYEQYF.

Details on this clone: Other nucleotide sequences from this sample produce the same CDR3. The chain is built from TRBV19 and TRBJ1-2; TRBD1 matches 8 bases. In germline, CDR1 is LNHDA, CDR2 SQIVND (reference sequence). CDR3 length: 12 amino acids. With V trimmed by 7 bases and J by 2 bases, 0 bases remained unmatched. CDR3 nucleotides: TGTGCCAGTAACAGGGGGAACTATGGCTACACCTTC. Translating gives CASNRGNYGYTF.